The 19 T cell receptor beta chains below come from one sample, sequenced in a study of T-cell reconstitution after alpha-beta-depleted transplantation in children. A TCRbeta library incorporating unique molecular identifiers was prepared. One entry per CDR3 protein, called by TCRdb with MiXCR from the PCR reads. The sample holds about 200,000 distinct CDR3 sequences; 6.6% are singletons and the top ten take about 6%. The sample in question was PBMCs, obtained before TCRalphabeta/CD19-depleted stem cell transplant. The receptors here all came from a boy between 2 and 10 years old with acute lymphoblastic leukemia, due to receive a stem cell transplant.

This clonotype appeared many times. The chain links TRBV27 to TRBJ2-1; perhaps D is TRBD1 or TRBD2 (5 bases each). Germline CDR1 reads MNHEY; CDR2 reads SMNVEV (reference sequence). V dropped 2 bases and J dropped 7 bases, with 12 bases sitting between them. This CDR3 region has 14 residues. The CDR3 sequence: CASSLGGAGNEQFF. CDR3 bases: TGTGCCAGCAGTTTAGGAGGCGCAGGGAATGAGCAGTTCTTC.

This chain uses TRBV6-4 with TRBJ1-2, with D unclear. This CDR3 comprises 14 residues. V was clipped by 7 bases and J by 0 bases, with 12 bases between them. The germline V gene has CDR1 MRHNA and CDR2 SNTAGT. The CDR3 loop is CASKKTQANYGYTF. In DNA form, the CDR3 reads TGTGCCAGCAAAAAGACCCAAGCTAACTATGGCTACACCTTC.

This clonotype was counted ten times or more. This rearrangement joins TRBV5-1 to TRBJ2-2; possibly TRBD1 for D (6 bases). Per the germline V gene, CDR1 is SGHRS and CDR2 is YFSETQ. The CDR3 is 14 residues long. V dropped 3 bases and J dropped 4 bases, with 10 bases sitting between them. CDR3 protein: CASSSNRVTGELFF. The DNA for the CDR3 is TGCGCCAGCAGCTCAAACAGGGTCACCGGGGAGCTGTTTTTT.

This clonotype appeared many times. The chain links TRBV25-1 to TRBJ2-7; D gene unclear. The CDR3 is 15 residues long. CDR1 is MGHDK, CDR2 SYGVNS, per germline. Deletions cut 6 bases from V and 2 bases from J, with 17 bases between. In nucleotides, the CDR3 is TGTGCCAGCAGCGCACCAACCGACACCCCCTACGAGCAGTACTTC. This codes for CASSAPTDTPYEQYF.

This clonotype came up a few times. This chain uses TRBV3-1 with TRBJ2-7; D may be TRBD2 (6 bases). The germline V gene encodes CDR1 LGHDT and CDR2 YNNKEL (reference sequence). Trimming cost V 2 bases and J 0 bases, with 8 bases left between them. This CDR3 has 14 amino acids. The CDR3 sequence: CASSQRDFSYEQYF. CDR3 bases: TGTGCCAGCAGCCAAAGGGACTTCTCCTACGAGCAGTACTTC.

This clonotype was found many times. V and J are TRBV29-1 and TRBJ2-3; the D gene is possibly TRBD1 (6 bases). Germline V gene data show CDR1 as SQVTM and CDR2 as ANQGSEA. Deletions cut 4 bases from V and 3 bases from J, with 26 bases between. The CDR3 has 18 amino acids. The CDR3 protein is CSVVLSYPKTGATDTQYF. CDR3 coding DNA: TGCAGCGTTGTTTTGTCCTACCCGAAGACAGGAGCAACAGATACGCAGTATTTT.

The table lists this clonotype with many counts. The chain is built from TRBV6-5 and TRBJ2-7, with TRBD1 matching 8 bases. CDR3 size: 16 residues. Germline lookup yields CDR1 MNHEY and CDR2 SVGAGI. Trimming took 4 bases from V and 0 from J; bases not matched to a gene: 8. The CDR3 region is CASSLTSGQVSYEQYF. CDR3 sequence (DNA): TGTGCCAGCAGTTTAACCTCGGGACAGGTCTCCTACGAGCAGTACTTC.

A word on this clonotype: This may arise from a read error, as a much more abundant clone is one base away. The V and J genes are TRBV2 and TRBJ2-7; D is undetermined. Germline V gene lookup returns CDR1 SNHLY and CDR2 FYNNEI. The CDR3 is made up of 14 amino acids. Here the CDR3 reads CASSVYRDSSEQYF. The CDR3 DNA sequence: TGTGCCAGCAGTGTCTACAGAGACTCCTCCGAGCAGTACTTC.

This clonotype was seen repeatedly, ten times or more. The chain uses TRBV28 and TRBJ2-3, with D unresolved. V lost 8 bases to trimming and J lost 2 bases, with 14 bases between them. There are 14 residues in the CDR3. Germline assignment: CDR1 MDHEN and CDR2 SYDVKM. DNA for the CDR3: TGTGCCAGCCTTTTGGACCGACTCACAGATACGCAGTATTTT. Protein product: CASLLDRLTDTQYF.

The genes are TRBV25-1 and TRBJ2-5; no clear D. CDR3 size: 17 residues. Per germline, CDR1 MGHDK and CDR2 SYGVNS. Trimming took off 7 bases at V and 4 bases at J, with 25 bases between the two ends. In DNA, the CDR3 is TGTGCCAGCAAGATGTATGTTGTACAACCCTGGTTAGAGACCCAGTACTTC. The encoded protein is CASKMYVVQPWLETQYF.

This clonotype was seen ten or more times. The chain joins TRBV19 to TRBJ1-5, with a tentative D call TRBD1 (5 bases). CDR1 LNHDA and CDR2 SQIVND come from the germline V gene (reference sequence). The CDR3 contains 14 residues. V shed 7 bases and J shed 6 bases, with 16 bases lying between them. This CDR3 is CASTTSGGVQPQHF. The CDR3 nucleotides read TGTGCCAGTACTACCTCAGGAGGGGTTCAGCCCCAGCATTTT. Drawing the rest from reference TRBV19 and TRBJ1-5, the complete variable domain is DGGITQSPKYLFRKEGQNVTLSCEQNLNHDAMYWYRQDPGQGLRLIYYSQIVNDFQKGDIAEGYSVSREKKESFPLTVTSAQKNPTAFYLCASTTSGGVQPQHFGDGTRLSIL.

This clonotype was observed many times. The V and J genes are TRBV7-2 and TRBJ2-7, with no clear D. Germline values: CDR1 SGHTA, CDR2 FQGNSA. The V end lost 0 bases, the J end lost 5 bases, and 8 bases lay between the germline ends. There are 13 residues in the CDR3. The CDR3 is CASSLASDHEQYF. The CDR3 nucleotides are TGTGCCAGCAGCTTAGCTTCGGACCACGAGCAGTACTTC.

This clonotype was seen a handful of times. The genes are TRBV25-1 and TRBJ2-7, with D possibly being TRBD1 (6 bases). V was shortened by 8 bases and J by 1 base, with 12 bases between the two germline ends. CDR3 length: 13 amino acids. Germline V gene lookup returns CDR1 MGHDK and CDR2 SYGVNS. This chain's CDR3 is CASVDSSSYEQYF. Written as DNA, the CDR3 is TGTGCCAGCGTGGACAGTTCTTCCTACGAGCAGTACTTC.

This clonotype was detected ten times or more. The chain links TRBV28 to TRBJ1-1, with D possibly being TRBD1 (5 bases). Trimming took 7 bases from V and 5 from J, leaving 20 bases between them. In germline, CDR1 is MDHEN, CDR2 SYDVKM. The CDR3 runs to 15 residues. CDR3 DNA sequence: TGTGCCAGCACCGAACCCAGAGGGACCGGGACTGAAGCTTTCTTT. Its translation: CASTEPRGTGTEAFF.

This clonotype was seen ten or more times. The chain recombines TRBV20-1 with TRBJ2-7, with 11 bases identical to TRBD2. The CDR3 totals 12 residues. CDR1 is DFQATT, CDR2 SNEGSKA, per germline (reference sequence). With V trimmed by 6 bases and J by 4 bases, 2 bases remained unmatched. CDR3 loop: CSAGLADYEQYF. The CDR3 DNA reads as TGCAGTGCGGGACTAGCGGATTACGAGCAGTACTTC.

Here the CDR3 DNA reads TGTGCCAGCAGTGCCCCCGGGACAGGGCTGACTGGGGCCAACGTCCTGACTTTC. Amino acid sequence: CASSAPGTGLTGANVLTF. The chain carries TRBV28 and TRBJ2-6, with 9 bases aligning to TRBD1. Germline assignment: CDR1 MDHEN and CDR2 SYDVKM. The CDR3 length is 18 residues. V lost 5 bases, J lost 2 bases, and 10 bases stayed unmatched. The full variable domain, in which reference TRBV28 and TRBJ2-6 provide the parts outside the CDR3, is DVKVTQSSRYLVKRTGEKVFLECVQDMDHENMFWYRQDPGLGLRLIYFSYDVKMKEKGDIPEGYSVSREKKERFSLILESASTNQTSMYLCASSAPGTGLTGANVLTFGAGSRLTVL.

This clonotype was observed many times. CDR3 in amino acids: CASSGQGNTEAFF. The CDR3 coding sequence is TGTGCCAGCAGCGGACAGGGGAACACTGAAGCTTTCTTT. The J gene is TRBJ1-1, the V gene TRBV9; 7 bases are a match to TRBD1. Trimming removed 3 bases from V and 1 base from J; junction bases left unmatched: 0. Per the germline V gene, CDR1 is SGDLS and CDR2 is YYNGEE. CDR3 length: 13 residues.

This clonotype has ten or more counts. This sequence joins TRBV6-1 and TRBJ1-1; TRBD1 is a possible D gene (5 bases). Germline V CDR1 and CDR2: MNHNS, SASEGT. Trimming removed 6 bases at V and 6 bases at J, with 17 bases between. CDR3 length: 14 residues. The CDR3 region is CASRPRATEPEAFF. The CDR3 region has the DNA TGTGCCAGCAGACCTCGTGCGACAGAACCTGAAGCTTTCTTT.

Only a few counts were recorded for this clonotype. The chain uses TRBV7-8 and TRBJ2-1, with D maybe TRBD1 (6 bases). Trimming removed 0 bases at V and 6 bases at J, with 15 bases between. The CDR3 contains 16 residues. Germline V gives CDR1 SGHVS, CDR2 FQNEAQ. This chain's CDR3 is CASSLAVAGDRNEQFF. In DNA form, the CDR3 reads TGTGCCAGCAGCTTAGCGGTGGCAGGGGATCGCAATGAGCAGTTCTTC.